These 24 T cell receptor beta chains originate from one sample sequenced in a study of early T cells in non-severe SARS-CoV-2 infection. In TCRdb, the 5' RACE reads were re-called with MiXCR into one record per CDR3 protein. The table shows roughly 20,000 distinct CDR3 sequences, with about 5.7% occurring only once. The sample here was whole blood, taken at baseline. The receptors here all came from an adult who was a healthcare worker with PCR-confirmed SARS-CoV-2 infection or an uninfected control (not recorded which).

This clonotype was recorded at least ten times. This chain uses TRBV25-1 with TRBJ2-3; D may be TRBD2 (5 bases). V lost 1 base to trimming and J lost 6 bases, with 8 bases between them. Per the germline V gene, CDR1 is MGHDK and CDR2 is SYGVNS. The CDR3 contains 13 residues. The CDR3 loop reads CASSEWTSDTQYF. The CDR3 DNA is TGTGCCAGCAGTGAATGGACTTCCGATACGCAGTATTTT.

This clonotype appeared a few times. The chain combines TRBV2 with TRBJ2-5; 9 nucleotides align to TRBD2. With 7 bases clipped from V and 0 bases from J, the junction kept 3 bases outside the gene matches. Germline V lookup: CDR1 SNHLY, CDR2 FYNNEI. The CDR3 contains 14 residues. The CDR3 coding sequence is TGTGCCAGCACTAGCGGGGCGTACCAAGAGACCCAGTACTTC. Translation: CASTSGAYQETQYF.

This clonotype was seen at least ten times. The genes are TRBV7-3 and TRBJ2-1, with D possibly TRBD2 on 5 matching bases. CDR3 length equals 13 residues. Trimming cost V 2 bases and J 6 bases, with 8 bases left between them. Germline CDR1 is SGHTA and CDR2 is FQGTGA. The CDR3 reads CASSLEGPNEQFF. CDR3 nucleotide sequence: TGTGCCAGCAGCTTAGAGGGCCCCAATGAGCAGTTCTTC.

This clonotype was counted at least ten times. The V and J genes are TRBV9 and TRBJ2-1; D gene unclear. V was shortened by 2 bases and J by 8 bases, with 5 bases between the two germline ends. The germline V gene has CDR1 SGDLS and CDR2 YYNGEE. This CDR3 spans 11 amino acids. The CDR3, as DNA: TGTGCCAGCAGCGTCTCGTATGAGCAGTTCTTC. This encodes CASSVSYEQFF.

The J gene is TRBJ2-3, the V gene TRBV7-9, with no clear D. The germline V gene has CDR1 SEHNR and CDR2 FQNEAQ (reference sequence). The length of the CDR3 is 11 residues. V lost 1 base, J lost 9 bases, and 5 bases lay in between. The DNA for the CDR3 is TGTGCCAGCAGCTTAGGACTCACGCAGTATTTT. This gives the protein CASSLGLTQYF.

There are many counts of this clonotype. The gene calls are TRBV10-3 and TRBJ2-5, with 7 bases fitting TRBD1. The germline gives CDR1 ENHRY, CDR2 SYGVKD. Unmatched junction bases numbered 11, after V lost 3 bases and J lost 1 base. The CDR3 totals 17 residues. As DNA, the CDR3 is TGTGCCATCAGTGAAGATGACAGGGCCGATATCCAAGAGACCCAGTACTTC. Encoded protein: CAISEDDRADIQETQYF.

The gene calls are TRBV20-1 and TRBJ1-5; tentatively, D is TRBD1 (5 bases). V gave up 0 bases and J gave up 1 base, with 13 bases separating them. The CDR3 runs 16 residues. Germline CDR1 is DFQATT and CDR2 is SNEGSKA (reference sequence). The CDR3 protein is CSARDRQGASNQPQHF. The CDR3 DNA reads TGCAGTGCTAGAGATCGTCAGGGAGCGAGCAATCAGCCCCAGCATTTT.

This clonotype was counted at least ten times. This chain connects TRBV5-1 to TRBJ2-1, with D uncertain. CDR3 length: 15 amino acids. Germline CDR1 reads SGHRS; CDR2 reads YFSETQ. V dropped 0 bases and J dropped 0 bases, with 7 bases sitting between them. CDR3 DNA: TGCGCCAGCAGCTTGGAAGATTCCTCCTACAATGAGCAGTTCTTC. Translated, it gives CASSLEDSSYNEQFF.

This clonotype appeared many times. The rearrangement links TRBV6-2 or TRBV6-3 to TRBJ2-3; D perhaps matches TRBD2 (6 bases). The V and J ends lost 5 bases and 3 bases respectively, with 18 bases between them. Germline assignment: CDR1 MNHEY and CDR2 SVGEGT. The CDR3 runs 16 residues. The CDR3 nucleotides read TGTGCCAGCAGTCTTGATGAGCGGGCGAAAACAGATACGCAGTATTTT. Translated: CASSLDERAKTDTQYF.

This clonotype was found a few times. The genes are TRBV29-1 and TRBJ2-5; a weak D match, TRBD2 (6 bases). V was pared by 1 base and J by 5 bases, with 8 bases between. The length of the CDR3 is 12 residues. CDR1 is SQVTM and CDR2 is ANQGSEA in the germline V gene. In DNA, the CDR3 is TGCAGCGTTGAAGCAGGGAGGGAGACCCAGTACTTC. This encodes CSVEAGRETQYF.

The CDR3 DNA follows: TGTGCCAGCAGTGAAGTCCGGGCCGACAATGAGCAGTTCTTC. Amino acids: CASSEVRADNEQFF. The V and J genes are TRBV2 and TRBJ2-1; no reliable D call. The CDR3 totals 14 residues. CDR1 and CDR2 (germline): SNHLY, FYNNEI. V was pared by 1 base and J by 5 bases, with 9 bases between.

This clonotype was seen repeatedly, ten times or more. The V gene is TRBV5-4, the J gene TRBJ1-1; TRBD1 is a possible D gene (6 bases). The V end was cut by 4 bases, the J end by 0 bases, with 10 bases between. Germline CDR1 is SGHNT and CDR2 is YYREEE (reference sequence). The CDR3 totals 14 residues. The CDR3 DNA reads TGTGCCAGCAGCCCCGACAGGCTGAACACTGAAGCTTTCTTT. Protein: CASSPDRLNTEAFF.

The genes are TRBV12-3 or TRBV12-4 and TRBJ1-4; D not certain. The V end was cut by 2 bases, the J end by 0 bases, with 10 bases between. CDR3 length equals 16 residues. In nucleotides, the CDR3 is TGTGCCAGCAGTTTACCCTCTATAGCAACTAATGAAAAACTGTTTTTT. Translated, it gives CASSLPSIATNEKLFF.

The sample holds many counts of this clonotype. The chain recombines TRBV12-3 or TRBV12-4 with TRBJ1-2; no clear D gene. V lost 0 bases and J lost 8, with 13 bases in between. The CDR3 runs to 14 residues. CDR3 sequence: CASSLAPAARGYTF. The CDR3 DNA is TGTGCCAGCAGTTTAGCGCCGGCAGCTAGGGGCTACACCTTC.

In this sample, this clonotype turned up many times. The chain carries TRBV7-9 and TRBJ2-5, with TRBD2 matching over 8 bases. The CDR3 is 14 amino acids. Germline V gives CDR1 SEHNR, CDR2 FQNEAQ (reference sequence). The trim removed 5 bases at V and 1 base at J, leaving 3 bases unmatched. The CDR3 loop reads CASSISGAQETQYF. DNA of the CDR3: TGTGCCAGCAGCATTAGCGGGGCCCAAGAGACCCAGTACTTC.

The chain has TRBV29-1 and TRBJ2-3; 14 positions agree with TRBD2. CDR1 and CDR2 from the germline V gene are SQVTM and ANQGSEA. J gave up 3 bases and V 3 bases, and 2 bases lay outside the gene matches. The CDR3 is 15 amino acids. CDR3 region: CSVETSGGVTDTQYF. In DNA form, the CDR3 reads TGCAGCGTTGAGACTAGCGGGGGGGTTACAGATACGCAGTATTTT.

This clonotype was seen a handful of times. The rearrangement uses TRBV12-3 or TRBV12-4 and TRBJ1-1; TRBD1 might be the D (5 bases). The V end lost 6 bases, the J end lost 1 base, and 9 bases lay between the germline ends. The CDR3 has 13 amino acids. This CDR3 is CASRLQENTEAFF. The CDR3 DNA sequence: TGTGCCAGCAGACTACAGGAGAACACTGAAGCTTTCTTT.

The table lists this clonotype with many counts. The chain has TRBV6-6 and TRBJ2-7; 8 bases fit TRBD2. From germline, CDR1 is MNHNY and CDR2 SVGAGI (reference sequence). CDR3 size: 16 residues. Germline trimming cut 6 bases from V and 0 bases from J; bases unmatched to any gene: 10. CDR3 in DNA: TGTGCCAGCAGGGCGGGGGGACTTTCGGACTCCTACGAGCAGTACTTC. Its protein product is CASRAGGLSDSYEQYF.

This clonotype was found many times. The rearrangement uses TRBV3-1 and TRBJ1-6; D might be TRBD1 (6 bases). The V gene lost 6 bases and the J gene lost 10 bases, with 13 bases spanning the gap. This CDR3 is 13 amino acids long. Germline V gene sequence: CDR1 LGHDT, CDR2 YNNKEL (reference sequence). In DNA form, the CDR3 reads TGTGCCAGCAGTTACAGGGATGACTCACCCCTCCACTTT. It codes for CASSYRDDSPLHF.

This clonotype has ten or more counts. This chain uses TRBV30 with TRBJ2-3; tentatively, D is TRBD1 (5 bases). CDR1 and CDR2 from the germline V gene are GTSNPN and SVGIG (reference sequence). Trimming removed 3 bases from V and 4 bases from J, with 14 bases in between. This CDR3 has 14 residues. The CDR3 bases are TGTGCCTGGAGGGGGCCTGGGTCACCAGATACGCAGTATTTT. As protein: CAWRGPGSPDTQYF.

This clonotype has ten or more counts. The chain joins TRBV19 to TRBJ1-4; D call uncertain. This CDR3 spans 18 amino acids. V lost 9 bases, J lost 0 bases, and 23 bases lay in between. Germline-derived CDR1 and CDR2 are LNHDA and SQIVND (reference sequence). CDR3 region: CASTYGPARSATNEKLFF. CDR3 sequence (DNA): TGTGCCAGCACATATGGACCGGCAAGAAGTGCAACTAATGAAAAACTGTTTTTT.

Sample share makes this clonotype medium-sized (0.01 to 0.1%). The chain uses TRBV11-2 and TRBJ2-1; D gene unclear. Germline CDR1 reads SGHAT; CDR2 reads FQNNGV. Between the trimmed V and J ends, which lost 4 bases and 3 bases, there was a span of 1 base. The CDR3 is 11 amino acids. The CDR3 is CASSYYNEQFF. The CDR3 DNA reads as TGTGCCAGCAGCTACTACAATGAGCAGTTCTTC.

This clonotype showed up many times. The chain recombines TRBV27 with TRBJ1-2; no definite D call. CDR1 is MNHEY and CDR2 is SMNVEV in the germline V gene (reference sequence). CDR3 length: 14 residues. V lost 4 bases to trimming and J lost 7 bases, with 16 bases between them. CDR3 in amino acids: CASSSLVGRFGYTF. The CDR3 DNA reads TGTGCCAGCAGTTCTCTAGTTGGTCGTTTTGGCTACACCTTC.

The chain carries TRBV6-2 or TRBV6-3 and TRBJ1-1; no firm D call. Trimming took 6 bases from V and 1 from J, leaving 9 bases between them. This CDR3 region has 13 residues. CDR1 MNHEY and CDR2 SVGEGT come from the germline V gene. DNA of the CDR3: TGTGCCAGCAGATCCTGGAAGAACACTGAAGCTTTCTTT. It specifies CASRSWKNTEAFF.